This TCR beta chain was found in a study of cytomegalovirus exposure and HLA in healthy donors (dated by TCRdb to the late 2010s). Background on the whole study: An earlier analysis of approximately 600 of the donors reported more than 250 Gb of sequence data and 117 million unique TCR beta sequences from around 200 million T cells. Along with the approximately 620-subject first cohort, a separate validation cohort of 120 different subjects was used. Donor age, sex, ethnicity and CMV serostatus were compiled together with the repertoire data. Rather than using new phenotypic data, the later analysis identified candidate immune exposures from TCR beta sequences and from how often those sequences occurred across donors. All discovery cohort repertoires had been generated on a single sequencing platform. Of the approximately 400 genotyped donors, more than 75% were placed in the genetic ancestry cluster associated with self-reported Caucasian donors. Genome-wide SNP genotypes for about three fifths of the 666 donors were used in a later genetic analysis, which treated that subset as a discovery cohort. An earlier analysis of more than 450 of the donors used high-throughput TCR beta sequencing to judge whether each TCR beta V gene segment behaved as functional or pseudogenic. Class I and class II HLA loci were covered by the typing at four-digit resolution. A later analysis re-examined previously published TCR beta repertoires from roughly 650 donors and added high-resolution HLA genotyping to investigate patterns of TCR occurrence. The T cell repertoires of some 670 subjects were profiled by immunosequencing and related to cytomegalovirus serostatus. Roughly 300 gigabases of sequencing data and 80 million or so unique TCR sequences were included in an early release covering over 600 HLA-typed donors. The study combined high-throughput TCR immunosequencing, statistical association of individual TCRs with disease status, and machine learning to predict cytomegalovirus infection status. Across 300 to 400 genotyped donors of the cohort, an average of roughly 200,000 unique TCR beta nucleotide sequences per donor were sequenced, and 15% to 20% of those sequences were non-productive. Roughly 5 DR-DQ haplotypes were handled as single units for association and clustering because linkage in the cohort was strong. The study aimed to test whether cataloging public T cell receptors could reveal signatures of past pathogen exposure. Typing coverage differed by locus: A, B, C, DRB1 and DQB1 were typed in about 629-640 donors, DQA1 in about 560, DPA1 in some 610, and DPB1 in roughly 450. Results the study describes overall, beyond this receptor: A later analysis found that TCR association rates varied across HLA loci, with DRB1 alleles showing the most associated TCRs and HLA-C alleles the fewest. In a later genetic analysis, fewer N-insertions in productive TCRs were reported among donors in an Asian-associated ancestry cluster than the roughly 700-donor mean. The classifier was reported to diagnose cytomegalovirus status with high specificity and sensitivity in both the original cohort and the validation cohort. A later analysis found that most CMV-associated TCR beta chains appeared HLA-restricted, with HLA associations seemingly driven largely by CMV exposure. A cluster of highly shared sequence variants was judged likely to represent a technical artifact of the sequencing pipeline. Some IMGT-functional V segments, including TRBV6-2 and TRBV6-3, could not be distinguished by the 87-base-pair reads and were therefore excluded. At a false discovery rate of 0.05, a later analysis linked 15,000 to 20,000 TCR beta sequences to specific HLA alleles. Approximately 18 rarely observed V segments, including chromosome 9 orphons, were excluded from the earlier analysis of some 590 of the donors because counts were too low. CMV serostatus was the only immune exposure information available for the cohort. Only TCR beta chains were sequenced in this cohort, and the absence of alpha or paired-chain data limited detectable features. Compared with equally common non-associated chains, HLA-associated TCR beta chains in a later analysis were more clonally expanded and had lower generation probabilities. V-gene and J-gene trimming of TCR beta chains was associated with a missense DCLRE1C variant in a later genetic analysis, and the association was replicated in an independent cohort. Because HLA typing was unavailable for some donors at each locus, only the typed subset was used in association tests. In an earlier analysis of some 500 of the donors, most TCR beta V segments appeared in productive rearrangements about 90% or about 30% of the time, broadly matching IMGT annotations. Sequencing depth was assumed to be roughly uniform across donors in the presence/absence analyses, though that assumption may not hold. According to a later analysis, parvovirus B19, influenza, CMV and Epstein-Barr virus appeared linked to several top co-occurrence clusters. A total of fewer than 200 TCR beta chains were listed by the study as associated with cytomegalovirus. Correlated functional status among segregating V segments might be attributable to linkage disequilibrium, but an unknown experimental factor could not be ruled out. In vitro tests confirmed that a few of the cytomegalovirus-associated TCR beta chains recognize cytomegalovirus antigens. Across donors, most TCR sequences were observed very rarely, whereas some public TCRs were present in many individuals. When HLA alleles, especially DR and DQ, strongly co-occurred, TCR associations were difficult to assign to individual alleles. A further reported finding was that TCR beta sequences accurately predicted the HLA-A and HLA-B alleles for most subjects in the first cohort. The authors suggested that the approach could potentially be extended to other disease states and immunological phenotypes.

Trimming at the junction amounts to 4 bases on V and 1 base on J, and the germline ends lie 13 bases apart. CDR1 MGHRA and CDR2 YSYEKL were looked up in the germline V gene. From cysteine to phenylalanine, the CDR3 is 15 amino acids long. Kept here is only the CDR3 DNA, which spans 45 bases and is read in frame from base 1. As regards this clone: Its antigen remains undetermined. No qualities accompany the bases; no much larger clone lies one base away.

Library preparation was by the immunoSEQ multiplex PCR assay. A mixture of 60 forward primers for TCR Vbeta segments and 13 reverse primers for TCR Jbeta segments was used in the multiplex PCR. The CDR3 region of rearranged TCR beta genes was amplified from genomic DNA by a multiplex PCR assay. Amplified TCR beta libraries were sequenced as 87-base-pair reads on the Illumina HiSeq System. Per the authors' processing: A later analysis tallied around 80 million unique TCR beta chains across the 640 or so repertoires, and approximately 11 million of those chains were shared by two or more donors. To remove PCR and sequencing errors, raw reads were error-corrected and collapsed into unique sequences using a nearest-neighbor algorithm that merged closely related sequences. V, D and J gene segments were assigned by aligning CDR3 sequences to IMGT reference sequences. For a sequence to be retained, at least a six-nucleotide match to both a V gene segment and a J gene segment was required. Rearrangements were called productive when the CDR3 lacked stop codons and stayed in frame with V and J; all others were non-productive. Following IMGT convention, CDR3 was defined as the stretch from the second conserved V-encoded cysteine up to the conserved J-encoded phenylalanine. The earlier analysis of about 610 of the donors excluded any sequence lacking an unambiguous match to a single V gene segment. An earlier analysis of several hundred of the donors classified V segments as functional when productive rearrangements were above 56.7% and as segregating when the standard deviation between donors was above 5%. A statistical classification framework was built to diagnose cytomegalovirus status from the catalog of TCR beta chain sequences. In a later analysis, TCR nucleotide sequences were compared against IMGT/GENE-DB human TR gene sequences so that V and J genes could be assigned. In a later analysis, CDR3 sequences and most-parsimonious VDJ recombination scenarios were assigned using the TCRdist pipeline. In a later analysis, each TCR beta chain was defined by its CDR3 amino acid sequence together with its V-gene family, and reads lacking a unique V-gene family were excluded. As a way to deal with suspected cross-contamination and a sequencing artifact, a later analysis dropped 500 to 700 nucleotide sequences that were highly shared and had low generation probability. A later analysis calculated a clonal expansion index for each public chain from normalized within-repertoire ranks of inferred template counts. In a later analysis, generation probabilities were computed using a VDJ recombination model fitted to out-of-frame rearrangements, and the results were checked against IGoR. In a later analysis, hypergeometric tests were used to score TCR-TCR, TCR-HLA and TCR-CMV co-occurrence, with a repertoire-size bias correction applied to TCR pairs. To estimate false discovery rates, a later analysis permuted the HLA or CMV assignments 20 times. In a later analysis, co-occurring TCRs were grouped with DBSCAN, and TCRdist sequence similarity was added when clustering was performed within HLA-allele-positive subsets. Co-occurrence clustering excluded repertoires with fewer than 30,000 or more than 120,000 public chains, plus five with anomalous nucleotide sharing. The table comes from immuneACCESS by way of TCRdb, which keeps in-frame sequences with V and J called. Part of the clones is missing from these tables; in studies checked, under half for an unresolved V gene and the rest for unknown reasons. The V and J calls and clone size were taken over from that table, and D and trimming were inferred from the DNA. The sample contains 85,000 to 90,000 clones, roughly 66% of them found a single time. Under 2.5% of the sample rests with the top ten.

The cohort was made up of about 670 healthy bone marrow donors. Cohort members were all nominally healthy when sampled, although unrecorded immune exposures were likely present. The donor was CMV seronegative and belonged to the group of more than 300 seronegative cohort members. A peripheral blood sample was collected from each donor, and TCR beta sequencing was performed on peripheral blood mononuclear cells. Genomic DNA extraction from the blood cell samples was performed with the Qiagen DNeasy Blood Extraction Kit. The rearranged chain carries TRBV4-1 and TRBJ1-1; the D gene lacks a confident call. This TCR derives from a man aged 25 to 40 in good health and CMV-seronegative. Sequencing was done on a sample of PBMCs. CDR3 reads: CASSLWTGGNTEAFF. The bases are TGCGCCAGCAGCCTCTGGACCGGAGGGAACACTGAAGCTTTCTTT.